This TCR beta chain is drawn from a study of post-analysis software for immune sequencing data. The authors incorporated unique molecular identifiers into the TCR beta cDNA libraries. Input amounts of 1 to 10 million T cells were used. These gave 500,000 or so cDNA molecules, so each molecule approximated one T cell. A single record per CDR3 protein comes from TCRdb applying MiXCR to the PCR reads. The sample lists 700,000 to 900,000 distinct CDR3 sequences, about 45% occurring once. Material: blood. The clonotype originates from a girl aged 5 to 17 with multiple sclerosis.

In DNA, the CDR3 is TGTGCCAGCAGCTCCATAGGACTAGCGGGAAGGAGGTCCTACAATGAGCAGTTCTTC. The encoded protein is CASSSIGLAGRRSYNEQFF. The chain is built from TRBV7-3 and TRBJ2-1, with 12 nucleotides matching TRBD2. This CDR3 is 19 amino acids long. Germline-derived CDR1 and CDR2 are SGHTA and FQGTGA. V gave up 4 bases and J gave up 1 base; unmatched junction bases: 11.